This TCR beta chain was obtained from a study of cytomegalovirus exposure and HLA in healthy donors. Both 60 Vbeta primers and 13 Jbeta primers went into the PCR. Sequencing used immunoSEQ multiplex PCR; TCRdb keeps in-frame clones, though not all of them. The repertoire holds about 130,000 clones, with 80% as singletons. This CDR3 comprises 14 residues. CDR1 and CDR2 from the germline V gene are KGHSH and LQKENI. Trimming shortened V by 9 bases and J by 1 base, and 13 bases separated the two germline ends. About this clone: The antigen remains undetermined.

Study results and limitations: Upon later analysis, TCR association rates were observed to vary by HLA locus, being highest for DRB1 and lowest for HLA-C. It has been reported that TCR beta sequences accurately predicted the HLA-A and HLA-B alleles of most subjects. Productive rates of about 90% or about 30% were seen for most TCR beta V segments in an earlier analysis.

J is TRBJ1-5 and V is TRBV18, with a tentative D call TRBD1 (5 bases). The sequenced material came from PBMCs. The clonotype was recovered from a man aged 40-55 years in good health and CMV-seronegative. The CDR3, as DNA: TGTGCCAGTTGGCCAGGGCCGAGCAATCAGCCCCAGCATTTT. Translated: CASWPGPSNQPQHF.